This TCR beta chain was found in a study of blood T cell repertoires in COVID-19. Study-level information: Some COVID-19 samples were acute and others convalescent; all came from the United States, Italy and Spain. Sources were T cells, B-cell-depleted T cells, or PBMCs; the material itself was cDNA or gDNA.

Germline assignment: CDR1 LGHNT and CDR2 FRNRAP. The junction had 4 bases not matched to a gene; V was cut back by 5 bases and J by 12 bases. CDR3 length equals 12 residues. Per the study methods: Amplifying reference gene primers gave estimates of nucleated cell counts. TCRdb's copy holds only in-frame clones and misses some; the assay was immunoSEQ multiplex PCR. V, J and clone size derive from that table, while D and trimming were established from the DNA sequence. The table has more than 85,000 clones, roughly 84% seen once; the top ten hold 6.5% to 8%. Sequenced material: peripheral blood. This TCR derives from a woman aged 45-65 years with acute or convalescent COVID-19. V is TRBV12-5 and J is TRBJ2-1, with 10 bases lining up with TRBD1. CDR3 in DNA: TGTGCTAGTGGTCCTGACAGGGGGCGGCAGTTCTTC. Translation gives CASGPDRGRQFF. The full variable domain, completed using reference TRBV12-5 and TRBJ2-1, is DARVTQTPRHKVTEMGQEVTMRCQPILGHNTVFWYRQTMMQGLELLAYFRNRAPLDDSGMPKDRFSAEMPDATLATLKIQPSEPRDSAVYFCASGPDRGRQFFGPGTRLTVL.